The sequence of this TCR beta chain was determined in a study of early T cells in non-severe SARS-CoV-2 infection. Study-wide context: Sequenced material consisted of bulk RNA (from unsorted whole blood), and chains were unpaired.

Individual cDNA molecules received unique molecular identifiers. In TCRdb, the 5' RACE reads were re-called with MiXCR into one record per CDR3 protein. The repertoire has around 40,000 distinct CDR3 sequences, roughly 6% of them found once; the top ten carry over 4.5%. With regard to this clonotype: This clone may be a read error of a much larger clone one base away.

After removal of 1 base from V and 4 bases from J, the junction contained 8 bases not matched to a gene. The CDR3 spans 17 residues. The germline CDR1 and CDR2 sequences are SGHVS and FNYEAQ. This chain uses TRBV7-6 with TRBJ2-3; TRBD2 matches 10 bases. The TCR comes from an adult who was a healthcare worker with PCR-confirmed SARS-CoV-2 infection or an uninfected control (not recorded which). The sequencing input was whole blood. CDR3 loop: CASSLGTAGGPADTQYF. In DNA, the CDR3 is TGTGCCAGCAGCTTAGGGACAGCGGGAGGGCCAGCAGATACGCAGTATTTT.